The next 16 T cell receptor beta chains were all read from a single sample in a study of blood T cell repertoires in COVID-19. Sequencing was performed with immunoSEQ multiplex PCR; in TCRdb, only in-frame clones are kept and a portion is missing. The table records 110,000 to 150,000 clones, roughly 77% of them present only once. Specimen: peripheral blood. The receptors shown here come from a man aged 55-75 years with acute or convalescent COVID-19.

CDR3 amino acids: CATSRGLAGPSYEQYF. In DNA, the CDR3 is TGTGCCACCAGCAGAGGACTAGCGGGACCCTCCTACGAGCAGTACTTC. The chain links TRBV15 to TRBJ2-7; 11 positions agree with TRBD2. The germline CDR1 and CDR2 sequences are LNHNV and YYDKDF (reference sequence). Trimming at V came to 1 base and at J to 0 bases, leaving 2 bases not matched to a gene. The CDR3 is 16 amino acids.

This CDR3 reads CASSFSGEAFF. CDR3 in DNA: TGTGCCAGCAGTTTCAGCGGGGAAGCTTTCTTT. The chain is built from TRBV28 and TRBJ1-1; D gene ambiguous. The germline V and J ends were trimmed by 3 bases and 8 bases, with 7 bases remaining between them. The CDR3 contains 11 residues. Germline values: CDR1 MDHEN, CDR2 SYDVKM. The whole variable domain, filled in from reference TRBV28 and TRBJ1-1, reads DVKVTQSSRYLVKRTGEKVFLECVQDMDHENMFWYRQDPGLGLRLIYFSYDVKMKEKGDIPEGYSVSREKKERFSLILESASTNQTSMYLCASSFSGEAFFGQGTRLTVV.

The V call is TRBV7-9, the J call TRBJ1-2; D possibly corresponds to TRBD1 (5 bases). The V end was cut by 1 base, the J end by 6 bases, with 18 bases between. Germline V lookup: CDR1 SEHNR, CDR2 FQNEAQ (reference sequence). CDR3 length: 16 residues. The CDR3 spells CASSLDPNRFRDGYTF. The CDR3 DNA reads TGTGCCAGCAGCTTAGATCCGAACAGGTTTAGGGATGGCTACACCTTC.

This chain connects TRBV23-1 to TRBJ1-5; TRBD1 matches at 7 bases. TRBV23-1 has ORF status, its function being uncertain. The ends lost 8 bases at V and 5 bases at J; junction bases unmatched: 9. This CDR3 is built from 14 residues. The CDR3 sequence: CASVVDRVDQPQHF. The CDR3 nucleotides read TGCGCCAGCGTAGTCGACAGGGTGGATCAGCCCCAGCATTTT.

In this sample, this clone turned up a few times. V and J are TRBV28 and TRBJ2-7, with TRBD2 matching 7 bases. This CDR3 is 13 amino acids long. Germline values: CDR1 MDHEN, CDR2 SYDVKM. The V segment lost 5 bases and the J segment 2 bases; nucleotides outside the gene matches: 3. CDR3 DNA sequence: TGTGCCAGCAGTCCCGGGACTACCTACGAGCAGTACTTC. Translated, it gives CASSPGTTYEQYF.

The chain recombines TRBV2 with TRBJ2-2, with 11 bases identical to TRBD1. This CDR3 comprises 14 residues. Germline CDR1 and CDR2: SNHLY and FYNNEI. V trimming: 9 bases; J trimming: 1 base; junction bases outside the gene matches: 1. DNA for the CDR3: TGTGCCAGGGGGACAGGGGGGAACACCGGGGAGCTGTTTTTT. This translates into CARGTGGNTGELFF.

The gene calls are TRBV5-6 and TRBJ2-7; 10 bases are shared with TRBD1. Germline values: CDR1 SGHDT, CDR2 YYEEEE. CDR3 length equals 14 residues. The V gene end was trimmed by 3 bases and the J gene end by 5 bases; junction bases not matched to a gene: 5. The CDR3 loop is CASSWGTGDNEQYF. In nucleotides, the CDR3 is TGTGCCAGCAGCTGGGGGACAGGGGACAACGAGCAGTACTTC.

The chain combines TRBV27 with TRBJ2-1; a weak D match, TRBD1 (8 bases). Germline-derived CDR1 and CDR2 are MNHEY and SMNVEV (reference sequence). The V end was cut by 4 bases, the J end by 6 bases, with 25 bases between. The CDR3 contains 18 residues. The DNA for the CDR3 is TGTGCCAGCAGTTCTCAGGGGGCGGCTAGCGGAAAGGGCAATGAGCAGTTCTTC. The encoded protein is CASSSQGAASGKGNEQFF.

The CDR3 DNA is TGTGCCAGCTCACCACGAGCGGGAGTTTACGAGCAGTACTTC. Residues: CASSPRAGVYEQYF. V is TRBV18 and J is TRBJ2-7; 8 bases fit TRBD2. The CDR3 has 14 amino acids. From germline, CDR1 is KGHSH and CDR2 LQKENI. V was pared by 1 base and J by 4 bases, with 3 bases of the junction left unmatched.

This rearrangement joins TRBV24-1 to TRBJ2-1; 10 bases line up with TRBD1. The CDR3 has 16 amino acids. Germline values: CDR1 KGHDR, CDR2 SFDVKD. V was clipped by 9 bases and J by 5 bases; unmatched bases: 12. The CDR3 coding sequence is TGTGCCACCGGCATGACAGGGGGCGCAGGGAACAATGAGCAGTTCTTC. Translation gives CATGMTGGAGNNEQFF.

This clone was found a few times. The chain combines TRBV2 with TRBJ2-2; possible D gene TRBD2, 6 bases. From germline, CDR1 is SNHLY and CDR2 FYNNEI. Deletions cut 6 bases from V and 2 bases from J, with 13 bases between. The CDR3 sequence is 15 residues long. This chain's CDR3 is CASREGSGNTGELFF. DNA of the CDR3: TGTGCCAGCAGGGAGGGAAGCGGAAACACCGGGGAGCTGTTTTTT.

This clone was observed a single time. The chain links TRBV28 to TRBJ1-5, with TRBD1 identical over 11 bases. The CDR3 sequence is 14 residues long. The germline CDR1 and CDR2 sequences are MDHEN and SYDVKM. V lost 6 bases to trimming and J lost 6 bases; unmatched junction nucleotides: 4. The CDR3 reads CASSWDRGFQPQHF. As DNA, the CDR3 is TGTGCCAGCAGCTGGGACAGGGGGTTTCAGCCCCAGCATTTT.

This clone was counted between two and nine times. The chain is built from TRBV27 and TRBJ1-1, with 8 bases aligning to TRBD1. Trimming at V came to 0 bases and at J to 5 bases, leaving 5 bases not matched to a gene. Germline V CDR1 and CDR2: MNHEY, SMNVEV (reference sequence). CDR3 length: 15 residues. Here the CDR3 reads CASSLSQGAGTEAFF. CDR3 DNA sequence: TGTGCCAGCAGTTTATCCCAGGGGGCTGGTACTGAAGCTTTCTTT.

The chain is built from TRBV27 and TRBJ1-1; D gene unclear. CDR3 size: 13 residues. The V gene lost 5 bases and the J gene lost 4 bases, with 11 bases spanning the gap. Germline lookup yields CDR1 MNHEY and CDR2 SMNVEV (reference sequence). DNA for the CDR3: TGTGCCAGCAGTCCGGGATTGGGCACTGAAGCTTTCTTT. Amino acids: CASSPGLGTEAFF.

The chain has TRBV19 and TRBJ2-3; D is possibly TRBD1 (6 bases). From germline, CDR1 is LNHDA and CDR2 SQIVND (reference sequence). The CDR3 is made up of 14 amino acids. V lost 6 bases and J 4 bases, leaving 14 bases between the germline ends. The CDR3 region is CASSLSGVSDTQYF. The CDR3 DNA reads as TGTGCCAGTAGCCTTTCAGGGGTTTCAGATACGCAGTATTTT.

The rearrangement links TRBV7-9 to TRBJ2-3, with a possible D match to TRBD2 (6 bases). V was cut by 4 bases and J by 1 base, with 15 bases left in between. The CDR3 contains 16 residues. The germline gives CDR1 SEHNR, CDR2 FQNEAQ (reference sequence). The CDR3 nucleotides are TGTGCCAGCAGCTCGAACCAGGGAGGAGGCACAGATACGCAGTATTTT. It translates to CASSSNQGGGTDTQYF.